The rows below give T cell receptor beta chains drawn from one sample of a study of T cell responses to AZD1222 COVID-19 vaccine. Using immunoSEQ multiplex PCR, the repertoire was profiled, and TCRdb retains in-frame clones only, with some absent. Of 100,000 or so clones in the sample, 85% to 90% are singletons; the top ten hold around 15%. Sample: peripheral blood, taken on day 0 of AZD1222 vaccination. These receptors all come from an adult in good health. CDR3s include the opening cysteine and the closing phenylalanine or tryptophan. D genes are given only for firm matches. Where a row states a size, it is once, few, many or the class of an expanded clone; other rows omit it.

CDR3 length	D gene	J gene	V gene	clone size	CDR3 protein	CDR3 DNA
14	-	TRBJ1-2	TRBV18	-	CASSPVAPGDGYTF	TGTGCCAGCTCACCCGTGGCCCCAGGGGACGGCTACACCTTC
14	-	TRBJ2-5	TRBV15	once	CATSRDKAQETQYF	TGTGCCACCAGCAGAGATAAGGCGCAAGAGACCCAGTACTTC
17	-	TRBJ2-2	TRBV7-9	-	CASSLGQQTAYTGELFF	TGTGCCAGCAGCTTGGGGCAGCAAACGGCGTACACCGGGGAGCTGTTTTTT
14	TRBD1	TRBJ2-7	TRBV19	-	CASSILTGGDEQYF	TGTGCCAGTAGTATCCTGACAGGGGGCGACGAGCAGTACTTC
15	TRBD2	TRBJ2-1	TRBV3-1/TRBV3-2	-	CASSPLAGADNEQFF	TGTGCCAGCAGCCCTCTCGCGGGAGCGGACAATGAGCAGTTCTTC
15	-	TRBJ1-1	TRBV6-5	-	CASSYSIEGNTEAFF	TGTGCCAGCAGTTACTCGATTGAGGGGAACACTGAAGCTTTCTTT
14	-	TRBJ2-3	TRBV6-5	-	CASISGQGTDTQYF	TGTGCCAGCATTTCCGGCCAAGGTACAGATACGCAGTATTTT
16	TRBD1	TRBJ1-2	TRBV23-1	-	CASSQNRGRRLSGYTF	TGCGCCAGCAGTCAAAACAGGGGGCGACGCTTAAGTGGCTACACCTTC
15	TRBD2	TRBJ2-3	TRBV3-1/TRBV3-2	-	CASSPGSGGPDTQYF	TGTGCCAGCAGCCCGGGCAGCGGGGGCCCAGATACGCAGTATTTT
17	TRBD2	TRBJ2-2	TRBV2	-	CASSLPRLAVNTGELFF	TGTGCCAGCAGCCTCCCCCGACTAGCGGTAAACACCGGGGAGCTGTTTTTT
14	-	TRBJ2-7	TRBV28	-	CASSFQVGFYEQYF	TGTGCCAGCAGTTTTCAGGTGGGCTTCTACGAGCAGTACTTC
13	-	TRBJ2-2	TRBV5-4	-	CASSPVGSGELFF	TGTGCCAGCAGCCCGGTGGGCTCCGGGGAGCTGTTTTTT
15	-	TRBJ1-2	TRBV27	-	CASSLLTTGNYGYTF	TGTGCCAGCAGTTTATTGACAACGGGTAACTATGGCTACACCTTC
15	-	TRBJ1-3	TRBV3-1/TRBV3-2	-	CASRHGDLSGNTIYF	TGTGCCAGCCGACATGGGGACCTCTCTGGAAACACCATATATTTT
13	-	TRBJ1-2	TRBV5-5	-	CASSSDRFGGYTF	TGTGCCAGCAGCTCCGACAGGTTTGGTGGCTACACCTTC
13	TRBD2	TRBJ2-3	TRBV2	-	CAPGGGPADTQYF	TGTGCCCCCGGGGGGGGGCCGGCAGATACGCAGTATTTT
14	TRBD2	TRBJ2-7	TRBV7-9	-	CASSSRGGTYEQYF	TGTGCCAGCAGCTCCCGCGGGGGAACCTACGAGCAGTACTTC
15	-	TRBJ1-6	TRBV6-2/TRBV6-3	-	CASSYSVNGDSPLHF	TGTGCCAGCAGTTACTCTGTAAATGGGGATTCACCCCTCCACTTT
17	-	TRBJ2-6	TRBV29-1	-	CSVEDRSPLSGANVLTF	TGCAGCGTTGAAGATCGGAGCCCCCTCTCTGGGGCCAACGTCCTGACTTTC
15	-	TRBJ2-4	TRBV3-1/TRBV3-2	-	CASSQGSVAKNIQYF	TGTGCCAGCAGCCAAGGGTCAGTAGCCAAAAACATTCAGTACTTC
13	TRBD1	TRBJ1-1	TRBV9	-	CASSIQTGTEAFF	TGTGCCAGCAGCATACAGACAGGGACCGAAGCTTTCTTT
21	TRBD2	TRBJ2-1	TRBV20-1	once	CSASVSIRSGRALRSYNEQFF	TGCAGTGCTAGTGTGAGTATCCGTAGCGGGAGGGCCCTTAGGTCCTACAATGAGCAGTTCTTC
12	TRBD1	TRBJ2-3	TRBV29-1	-	CSTYRGPDTQYF	TGCAGCACCTACAGGGGTCCAGATACGCAGTATTTT
14	-	TRBJ1-1	TRBV11-3	-	CASSLSGRGTEAFF	TGTGCCAGCAGCTTATCGGGTAGGGGCACTGAAGCTTTCTTT
14	-	TRBJ1-4	TRBV5-1	few	CASSLTGLYEKLFF	TGCGCCAGCAGCTTGACAGGGTTGTATGAAAAACTGTTTTTT